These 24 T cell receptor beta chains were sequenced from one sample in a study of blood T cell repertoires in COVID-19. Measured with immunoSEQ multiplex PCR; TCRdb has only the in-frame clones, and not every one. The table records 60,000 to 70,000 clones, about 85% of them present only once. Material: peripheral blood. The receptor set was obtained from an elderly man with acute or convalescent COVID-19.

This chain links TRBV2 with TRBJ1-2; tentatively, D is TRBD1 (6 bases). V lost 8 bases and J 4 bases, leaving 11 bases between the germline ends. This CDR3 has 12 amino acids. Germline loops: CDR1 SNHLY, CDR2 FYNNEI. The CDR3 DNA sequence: TGTGCCAGCTTCCAGGGGCCCTATGGCTACACCTTC. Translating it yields CASFQGPYGYTF.

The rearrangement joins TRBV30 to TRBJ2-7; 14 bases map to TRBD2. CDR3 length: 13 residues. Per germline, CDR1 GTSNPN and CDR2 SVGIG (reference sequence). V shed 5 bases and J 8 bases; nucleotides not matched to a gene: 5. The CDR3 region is CAWGLAGGSKQYF. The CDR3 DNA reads TGTGCCTGGGGACTAGCGGGAGGATCTAAGCAGTACTTC.

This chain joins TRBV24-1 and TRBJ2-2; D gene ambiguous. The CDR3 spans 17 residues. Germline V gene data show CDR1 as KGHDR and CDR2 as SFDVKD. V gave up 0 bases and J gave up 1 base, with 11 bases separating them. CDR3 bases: TGTGCCACCAGTGATTTGCAGTCTAGTGGGAACACCGGGGAGCTGTTTTTT. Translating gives CATSDLQSSGNTGELFF.

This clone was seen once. In nucleotides, the CDR3 is TGTGCCACCAGCAGAGGGGGACAGATGAACACTGAAGCTTTCTTT. Translated, it gives CATSRGGQMNTEAFF. The rearrangement uses TRBV15 and TRBJ1-1; 7 bases match TRBD1. The ends lost 1 base at V and 0 bases at J; junction bases unmatched: 2. The CDR3 has 15 amino acids. Germline V gives CDR1 LNHNV, CDR2 YYDKDF (reference sequence).

CDR3 DNA: TGTGCCAGCAGTTTGTCGGGCGGGCTCCCCACAGATACGCAGTATTTT. This sequence encodes CASSLSGGLPTDTQYF. The chain recombines TRBV27 with TRBJ2-3, with D perhaps matching TRBD2 (5 bases). Trimming pared 3 bases from V and 2 bases from J, leaving 15 bases between. CDR3 length: 16 amino acids. Germline assignment: CDR1 MNHEY and CDR2 SMNVEV (reference sequence).

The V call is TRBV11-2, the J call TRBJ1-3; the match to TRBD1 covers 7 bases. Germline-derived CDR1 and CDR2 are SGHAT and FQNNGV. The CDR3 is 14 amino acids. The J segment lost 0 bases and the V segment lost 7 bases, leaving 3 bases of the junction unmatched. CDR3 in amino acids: CASNRGTSGNTIYF. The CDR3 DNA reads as TGTGCCAGCAACAGGGGAACCTCTGGAAACACCATATATTTT. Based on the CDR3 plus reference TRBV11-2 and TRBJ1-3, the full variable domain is EAGVAQSPRYKIIEKRQSVAFWCNPISGHATLYWYQQILGQGPKLLIQFQNNGVVDDSQLPKDRFSAERLKGVDSTLKIQPAKLEDSAVYLCASNRGTSGNTIYFGEGSWLTVV.

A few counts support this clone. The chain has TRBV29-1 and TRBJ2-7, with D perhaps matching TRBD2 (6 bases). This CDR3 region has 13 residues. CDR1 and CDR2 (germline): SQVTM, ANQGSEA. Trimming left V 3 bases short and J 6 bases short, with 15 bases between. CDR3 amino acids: CSVDSGLRGEQYF. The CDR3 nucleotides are TGCAGCGTTGACTCGGGACTCCGCGGCGAGCAGTACTTC.

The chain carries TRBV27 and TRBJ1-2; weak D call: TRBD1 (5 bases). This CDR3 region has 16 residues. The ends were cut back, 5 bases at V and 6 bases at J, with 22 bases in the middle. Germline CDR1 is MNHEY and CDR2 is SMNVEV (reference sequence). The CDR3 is CASSGGAQGVGHGYTF. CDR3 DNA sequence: TGTGCCAGCAGTGGAGGGGCCCAGGGTGTGGGTCATGGCTACACCTTC.

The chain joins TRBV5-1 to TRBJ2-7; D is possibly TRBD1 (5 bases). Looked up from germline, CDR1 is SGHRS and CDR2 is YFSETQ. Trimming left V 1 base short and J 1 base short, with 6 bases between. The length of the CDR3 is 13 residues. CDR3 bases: TGCGCCAGCAGCTTGAGACAGTCCTACGAGCAGTACTTC. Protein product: CASSLRQSYEQYF.

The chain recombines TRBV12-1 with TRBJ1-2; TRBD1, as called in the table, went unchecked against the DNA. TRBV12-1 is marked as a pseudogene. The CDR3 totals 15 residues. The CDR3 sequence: CASSTRDRTNYGYTF. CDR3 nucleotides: TGTGCCAGCAGCACTAGGGACAGAACTAACTATGGCTACACCTTC.

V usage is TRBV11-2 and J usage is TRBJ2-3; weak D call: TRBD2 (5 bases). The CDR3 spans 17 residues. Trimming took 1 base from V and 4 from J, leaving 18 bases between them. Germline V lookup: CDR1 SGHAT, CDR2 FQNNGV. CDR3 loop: CASSLGGAVGGSDTQYF. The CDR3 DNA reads TGTGCCAGCAGCTTAGGGGGAGCGGTCGGTGGATCAGATACGCAGTATTTT.

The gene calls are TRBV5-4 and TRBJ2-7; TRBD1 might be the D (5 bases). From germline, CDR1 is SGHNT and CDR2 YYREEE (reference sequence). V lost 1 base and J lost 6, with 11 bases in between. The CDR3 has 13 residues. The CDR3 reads CASSLSRDSEQYF. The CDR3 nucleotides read TGTGCCAGCAGCTTGTCCAGGGATAGCGAGCAGTACTTC.

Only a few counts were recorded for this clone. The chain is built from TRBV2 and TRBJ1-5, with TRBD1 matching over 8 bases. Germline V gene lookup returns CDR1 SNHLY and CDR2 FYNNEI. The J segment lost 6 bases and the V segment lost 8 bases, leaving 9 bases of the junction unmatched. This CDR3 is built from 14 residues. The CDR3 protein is CASSRDRLAQPQHF. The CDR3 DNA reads TGTGCCAGCTCCCGGGACAGGTTGGCTCAGCCCCAGCATTTT.

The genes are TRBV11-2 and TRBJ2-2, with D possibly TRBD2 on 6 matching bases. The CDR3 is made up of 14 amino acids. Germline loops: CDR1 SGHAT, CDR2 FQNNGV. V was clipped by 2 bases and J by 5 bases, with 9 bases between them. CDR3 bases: TGTGCCAGCAGCTTAACACTAGCTACCGGGGAGCTGTTTTTT. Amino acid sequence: CASSLTLATGELFF.

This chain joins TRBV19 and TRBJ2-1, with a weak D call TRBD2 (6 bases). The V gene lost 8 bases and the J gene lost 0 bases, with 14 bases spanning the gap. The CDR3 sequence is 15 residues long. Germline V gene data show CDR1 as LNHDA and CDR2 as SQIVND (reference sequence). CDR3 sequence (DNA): TGTGCCAGTTCTTGGGACTCGAGCTCCTACAATGAGCAGTTCTTC. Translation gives CASSWDSSSYNEQFF.

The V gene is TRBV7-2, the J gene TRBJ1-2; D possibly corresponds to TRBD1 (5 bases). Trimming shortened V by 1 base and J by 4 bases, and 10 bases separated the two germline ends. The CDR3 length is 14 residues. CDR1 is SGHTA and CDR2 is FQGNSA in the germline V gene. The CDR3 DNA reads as TGTGCCAGCAGCTTAGATCCAGGGCCCTATGGCTACACCTTC. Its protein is CASSLDPGPYGYTF.

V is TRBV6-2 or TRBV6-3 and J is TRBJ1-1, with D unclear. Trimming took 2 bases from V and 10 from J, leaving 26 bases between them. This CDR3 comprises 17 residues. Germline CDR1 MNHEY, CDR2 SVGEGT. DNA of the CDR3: TGTGCCAGCAGTTACATGCAAAATGGCGGGAAGCCCCGGGCAGCTTTCTTT. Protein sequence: CASSYMQNGGKPRAAFF.

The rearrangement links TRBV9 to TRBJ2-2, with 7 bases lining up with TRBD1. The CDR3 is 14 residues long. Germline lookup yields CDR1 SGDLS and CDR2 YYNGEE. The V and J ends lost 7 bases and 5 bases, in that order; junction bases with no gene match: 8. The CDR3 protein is CASHRQGSTGELFF. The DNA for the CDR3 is TGTGCCAGCCACCGACAGGGAAGTACCGGGGAGCTGTTTTTT.

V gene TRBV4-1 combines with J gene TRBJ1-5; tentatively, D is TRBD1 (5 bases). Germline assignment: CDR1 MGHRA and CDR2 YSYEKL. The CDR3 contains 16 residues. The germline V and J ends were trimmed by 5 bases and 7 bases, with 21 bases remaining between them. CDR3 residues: CASSYEENRGGQPQHF. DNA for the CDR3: TGCGCCAGCAGCTATGAGGAGAATAGGGGCGGACAGCCCCAGCATTTT.

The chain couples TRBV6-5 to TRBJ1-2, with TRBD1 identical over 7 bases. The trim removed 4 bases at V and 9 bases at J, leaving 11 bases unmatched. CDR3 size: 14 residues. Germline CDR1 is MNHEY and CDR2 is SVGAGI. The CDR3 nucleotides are TGTGCCAGCAGTTTAGACAGGGAGGTGGCCAGCTACACCTTC. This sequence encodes CASSLDREVASYTF.

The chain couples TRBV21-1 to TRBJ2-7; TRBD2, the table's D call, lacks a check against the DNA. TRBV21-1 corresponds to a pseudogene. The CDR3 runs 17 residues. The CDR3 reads CASSVGILAGPAYEQYF. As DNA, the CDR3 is TGTGCCAGCAGCGTAGGGATACTAGCGGGGCCTGCCTACGAGCAGTACTTC.

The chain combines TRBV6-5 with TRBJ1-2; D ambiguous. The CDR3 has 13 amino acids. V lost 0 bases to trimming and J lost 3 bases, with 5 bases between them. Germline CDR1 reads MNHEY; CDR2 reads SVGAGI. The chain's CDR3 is CASSYSADYGYTF. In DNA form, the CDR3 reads TGTGCCAGCAGTTACTCTGCAGACTATGGCTACACCTTC.

The CDR3 here is CASHLADGDTQYF. The CDR3 nucleotides are TGTGCCAGCCACCTAGCAGATGGCGATACGCAGTATTTT. The chain uses TRBV11-2 and TRBJ2-3; the D gene is possibly TRBD2 (5 bases). V lost 8 bases and J lost 6, with 15 bases in between. Germline V gene sequence: CDR1 SGHAT, CDR2 FQNNGV. CDR3 length: 13 amino acids.

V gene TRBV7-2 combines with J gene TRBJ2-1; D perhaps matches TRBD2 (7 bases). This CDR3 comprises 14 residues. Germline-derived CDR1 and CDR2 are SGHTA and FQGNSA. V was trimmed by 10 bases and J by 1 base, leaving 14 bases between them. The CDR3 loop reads CATGGGVSYNEQFF. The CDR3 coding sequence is TGTGCCACCGGAGGGGGGGTATCCTACAATGAGCAGTTCTTC.